This passage covers 11 T cell receptor beta chains from one sample sequenced in a study of T cell responses to AZD1222 COVID-19 vaccine. This table comes from immunoSEQ multiplex PCR, and its TCRdb copy is limited to in-frame clones, with some not included. Found here are 65,000 to 90,000 clones, roughly nine tenths of them singletons; the top ten hold 5.5% to 8%. This sample comprised peripheral blood, obtained on day 0 of AZD1222 vaccination. The receptor set was obtained from an adult in good health.

The sample holds a few counts of this clone. This sequence joins TRBV6-5 and TRBJ1-2; no reliable D call. Germline CDR1 reads MNHEY; CDR2 reads SVGAGI. V lost 5 bases, J lost 4 bases, and 11 bases lay in between. The CDR3 spans 13 residues. CDR3 amino acids: CASSPDKAYGYTF. CDR3 DNA sequence: TGTGCCAGCAGTCCCGACAAAGCCTATGGCTACACCTTC.

The chain employs TRBV28 and TRBJ2-2; D might be TRBD2 (5 bases). The CDR3 has 15 residues. Looked up from germline, CDR1 is MDHEN and CDR2 is SYDVKM. V lost 7 bases, J lost 0 bases, and 12 bases lay in between. Written as DNA, the CDR3 is TGTGCCAGCAACGGAAGAGGGCCGAACACCGGGGAGCTGTTTTTT. It yields the protein CASNGRGPNTGELFF.

The V call is TRBV19, the J call TRBJ2-6, with a possible D match to TRBD2 (6 bases). The CDR3 covers 16 residues. V was shortened by 2 bases and J by 4 bases, with 12 bases between the two germline ends. Per the germline V gene, CDR1 is LNHDA and CDR2 is SQIVND (reference sequence). As DNA, the CDR3 is TGTGCCAGTAGTATATTCCGGGAGTCGGGGGCCAACGTCCTGACTTTC. This gives the protein CASSIFRESGANVLTF.

This clone has only one observation. V and J are TRBV28 and TRBJ1-1; D possibly corresponds to TRBD1 (5 bases). The ends were cut back, 7 bases at V and 2 bases at J, with 17 bases in the middle. This CDR3 region has 15 residues. Germline V gene data show CDR1 as MDHEN and CDR2 as SYDVKM. As DNA, the CDR3 is TGTGCCAGCATACGATCCTTGGGGGTTAACACTGAAGCTTTCTTT. Residues: CASIRSLGVNTEAFF. Combining the CDR3 with reference TRBV28 and TRBJ1-1 gives the whole variable domain DVKVTQSSRYLVKRTGEKVFLECVQDMDHENMFWYRQDPGLGLRLIYFSYDVKMKEKGDIPEGYSVSREKKERFSLILESASTNQTSMYLCASIRSLGVNTEAFFGQGTRLTVV.

The chain is built from TRBV19 and TRBJ1-5, with D possibly TRBD1 on 6 matching bases. CDR3 size: 14 residues. With 2 bases removed from V and 8 bases from J, the gap between germline ends came to 13 bases. Germline-derived CDR1 and CDR2 are LNHDA and SQIVND (reference sequence). CDR3 DNA sequence: TGTGCCAGTAGTATAACGGGGGGCGCGGAGCCCCAGCATTTT. Its translation is CASSITGGAEPQHF.

About this clone: A read error may account for a junction end that differs from germline. The CDR3 DNA reads TGTGCCAGCAGCCCCGGGCAAGGCGCTCAAGGGACCCAGTACTTC. Residues: CASSPGQGAQGTQYF. This chain joins TRBV9 and TRBJ2-5, with no clear D. Germline lookup yields CDR1 SGDLS and CDR2 YYNGEE. The length of the CDR3 is 15 residues. The full variable domain, in which reference TRBV9 and TRBJ2-5 provide the parts outside the CDR3, is DSGVTQTPKHLITATGQRVTLRCSPRSGDLSVYWYQQSLDQGLQFLIQYYNGEERAKGNILERFSAQQFPDLHSELNLSSLELGDSALYFCASSPGQGAQGTQYFGPGTRLLVL.

The chain employs TRBV7-8 and TRBJ1-3, with D possibly being TRBD1 (5 bases). Germline V gene data show CDR1 as SGHVS and CDR2 as FQNEAQ. V dropped 1 base and J dropped 1 base, with 8 bases sitting between them. The CDR3 is 15 amino acids. The CDR3 sequence: CASSLGGISGNTIYF. The CDR3 nucleotides read TGTGCCAGCAGCTTAGGGGGGATTTCTGGAAACACCATATATTTT. Full variable domain (remainder filled in from reference TRBV7-8 and TRBJ1-3): GAGVSQSPRYKVAKRGQDVALRCDPISGHVSLFWYQQALGQGPEFLTYFQNEAQLDKSGLPSDRFFAERPEGSVSTLKIQRTQQEDSAVYLCASSLGGISGNTIYFGEGSWLTVV.

The CDR3 coding sequence is TGTGCCAGCAGCCGTTCCGTCGGGGCAGGCGGGGAGCTGTTTTTT. Translation: CASSRSVGAGGELFF. V gene TRBV7-9 combines with J gene TRBJ2-2; D possibly uses TRBD1 or TRBD2 (5 bases each). CDR1 SEHNR and CDR2 FQNEAQ come from the germline V gene (reference sequence). The V end was cut by 5 bases, the J end by 7 bases, with 17 bases between. The CDR3 is made up of 15 amino acids.

A few counts support this clone. The CDR3 protein is CASSSGQGRNTIYF. For the CDR3, the DNA is TGTGCCAGCAGCTCCGGACAGGGAAGGAACACCATATATTTT. The chain recombines TRBV7-2 with TRBJ1-3; 8 nucleotides line up with TRBD1. Per germline, CDR1 SGHTA and CDR2 FQGNSA. Trimming removed 4 bases from V and 7 bases from J; junction bases left unmatched: 6. The CDR3 runs to 14 residues. Full variable domain (remainder filled in from reference TRBV7-2 and TRBJ1-3): GAGVSQSPSNKVTEKGKDVELRCDPISGHTALYWYRQSLGQGLEFLIYFQGNSAPDKSGLPSDRFSAERTGGSVSTLTIQRTQQEDSAVYLCASSSGQGRNTIYFGEGSWLTVV.

The V gene is TRBV28, the J gene TRBJ1-2; 7 nucleotides match TRBD1. V was pared by 5 bases and J by 2 bases, with 5 bases of the junction left unmatched. Germline V CDR1 and CDR2: MDHEN, SYDVKM. The CDR3 is 14 amino acids. The CDR3 reads CASSPSGQNYGYTF. CDR3 sequence (DNA): TGTGCCAGCAGTCCCTCGGGACAGAACTATGGCTACACCTTC.

The chain uses TRBV10-3 and TRBJ1-4; possibly TRBD1 for D (6 bases). There are 15 residues in the CDR3. Trimming stripped 0 bases from V and 8 bases from J, with 13 bases between. Germline values: CDR1 ENHRY, CDR2 SYGVKD. This CDR3 is CAISESRGRGEKLFF. The CDR3 coding sequence is TGTGCCATCAGTGAGTCTCGGGGGCGTGGGGAAAAACTGTTTTTT.